Given below is one T cell receptor beta chain in context. Its antigen remains unidentified. These data belong to a study of cytomegalovirus exposure and HLA in healthy donors. The primer mix had 60 Vbeta and 13 Jbeta primers. Assay: immunoSEQ multiplex PCR; the TCRdb copy retains only in-frame clones and omits some. The data show 20,000 to 30,000 clones, approximately 79% seen once. Notes on the study in general: Rare TCR sequences dominated, though some public TCRs recurred in many donors. Diagnosis of cytomegalovirus status made by the classifier reportedly showed high specificity and sensitivity.

These donors, healthy bone marrow donors, were studied. CDR3 length: 16 residues. J lost 6 bases, V lost 4 bases, and 9 bases had no gene match. Germline-derived CDR1 and CDR2 are LGHNA and YSLEER. This receptor was taken from a male donor in good health and CMV-seronegative. The chain carries TRBV4-3 and TRBJ2-1; 10 bases agree with TRBD2. Sample: PBMCs. The CDR3: CASSRIAGGPGNEQFF. In nucleotides, the CDR3 is TGCGCCAGCAGCCGGATAGCGGGGGGTCCTGGCAATGAGCAGTTCTTC.